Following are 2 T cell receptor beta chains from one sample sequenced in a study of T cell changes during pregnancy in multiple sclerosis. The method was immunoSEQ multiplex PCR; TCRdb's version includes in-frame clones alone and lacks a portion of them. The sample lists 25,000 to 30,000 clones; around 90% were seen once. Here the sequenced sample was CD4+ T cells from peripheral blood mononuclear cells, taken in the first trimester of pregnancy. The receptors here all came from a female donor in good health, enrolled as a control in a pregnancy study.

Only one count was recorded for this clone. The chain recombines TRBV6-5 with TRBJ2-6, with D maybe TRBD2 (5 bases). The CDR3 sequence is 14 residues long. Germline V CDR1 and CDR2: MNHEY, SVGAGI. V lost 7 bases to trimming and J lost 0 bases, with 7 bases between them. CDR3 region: CASKRDSGANVLTF. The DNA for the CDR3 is TGTGCCAGCAAACGGGACTCTGGGGCCAACGTCCTGACTTTC.

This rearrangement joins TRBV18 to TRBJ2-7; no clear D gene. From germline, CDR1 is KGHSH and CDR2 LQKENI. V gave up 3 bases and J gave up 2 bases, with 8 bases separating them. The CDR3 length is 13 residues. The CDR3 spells CASSPSSPYEQYF. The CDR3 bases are TGTGCCAGCTCACCCTCGTCCCCCTACGAGCAGTACTTC.